The next 15 T cell receptor beta chains were all read from a single sample in a study of T cells in Graves' hyperthyroidism and ophthalmopathy. The investigators amplified TCR beta CDR3 regions from RNA transcripts. Initially, a first-round RT-PCR of the TCR CDR3 employed the HTBI primer set. Via MiXCR, TCRdb re-called the multiplex PCR reads, giving one row per CDR3 protein. The sample has roughly 520,000 distinct CDR3 sequences; approximately 25% are singletons. Sample: blood. These receptors originate from a woman aged 25 to 39 with Graves' ophthalmopathy.

In this sample, this clonotype turned up many times. V usage is TRBV11-1 and J usage is TRBJ1-1; D may be TRBD1 (6 bases). The germline gives CDR1 SGHAT, CDR2 FQDESV (reference sequence). This CDR3 has 18 residues. V dropped 1 base and J dropped 0 bases, with 18 bases sitting between them. CDR3 amino acids: CASSLGRGSQTLNTEAFF. CDR3 DNA sequence: TGTGCCAGCAGCTTAGGTAGGGGGTCCCAGACCTTGAACACTGAAGCTTTCTTT.

This clonotype was seen ten or more times. The rearrangement links TRBV10-2 to TRBJ1-1; D remains ambiguous. The CDR3 contains 13 residues. The germline V and J ends were trimmed by 4 bases and 5 bases, with 11 bases remaining between them. CDR1 and CDR2 from the germline V gene are WSHSY and SAAADI. This CDR3 reads CASSASLGTEAFF. The CDR3 DNA follows: TGCGCCAGCAGTGCCTCCCTAGGAACTGAAGCTTTCTTT.

This clonotype was counted at least ten times. The chain carries TRBV5-1 and TRBJ1-2, with unresolved D. The CDR3 has 14 amino acids. Germline CDR1 and CDR2: SGHRS and YFSETQ. Trimming removed 0 bases at V and 4 bases at J, with 10 bases between. The CDR3 bases are TGCGCCAGCAGCTTGGCGAGGGCCCTCTATGGCTACACCTTC. As protein: CASSLARALYGYTF.

This clonotype was found many times. The chain employs TRBV5-1 and TRBJ2-7; 10 bases line up with TRBD2. V shed 0 bases and J 9 bases; nucleotides not matched to a gene: 3. CDR3 size: 13 residues. CDR1 is SGHRS, CDR2 YFSETQ, per germline. CDR3 DNA: TGCGCCAGCAGCTTGGAGCGGGGGGGGGTGCAGTACTTC. Translation gives CASSLERGGVQYF.

This clonotype came up many times. This sequence joins TRBV7-2 and TRBJ1-3; D perhaps matches TRBD1 (5 bases). The CDR3 is made up of 14 amino acids. The germline gives CDR1 SGHTA, CDR2 FQGNSA. V shed 4 bases and J shed 5 bases, with 12 bases lying between them. Here the CDR3 reads CASSSGESRNTIYF. DNA for the CDR3: TGTGCCAGCAGCTCGGGGGAATCCCGAAACACCATATATTTT.

This clonotype was counted between two and nine times. The chain recombines TRBV5-1 with TRBJ2-7; possibly TRBD1 or TRBD2 for D (5 bases each). Trimming took off 4 bases at V and 8 bases at J, with 16 bases between the two ends. This CDR3 has 13 residues. The germline CDR1 and CDR2 sequences are SGHRS and YFSETQ. The DNA of the CDR3 is TGCGCCAGCAGCACGGGGACGGCGTCAAAGCAGTACTTC. Its translation is CASSTGTASKQYF.

This clonotype was detected ten times or more. V and J are TRBV27 and TRBJ2-2; no clear D gene. V was trimmed by 0 bases and J by 8 bases, leaving 7 bases between them. Germline lookup yields CDR1 MNHEY and CDR2 SMNVEV (reference sequence). CDR3 length: 13 amino acids. CDR3: CASSLSGRGELFF. For the CDR3, the DNA is TGTGCCAGCAGTTTATCAGGGCGAGGGGAGCTGTTTTTT.

This clonotype was recorded many times. V gene TRBV20-1 combines with J gene TRBJ1-2, with 8 bases lining up with TRBD1. The CDR3 is 12 residues long. In germline, CDR1 is DFQATT, CDR2 SNEGSKA (reference sequence). V shed 5 bases, J shed 5 bases, and the junction held 4 bases outside the gene matches. CDR3 DNA sequence: TGCAGTGCTGCACAGGGGGGGTATGGCTACACCTTC. This encodes CSAAQGGYGYTF.

This clonotype has just a few counts. This chain uses TRBV4-1 with TRBJ1-5; D is uncertain. The CDR3 has 15 residues. V was clipped by 0 bases and J by 6 bases, with 12 bases between them. CDR1 MGHRA and CDR2 YSYEKL come from the germline V gene. CDR3 nucleotides: TGCGCCAGCAGCCAAGACCCGGGTTCCACTCAGCCCCAGCATTTT. It codes for CASSQDPGSTQPQHF.

This clonotype was counted many times. The chain combines TRBV7-8 with TRBJ2-7, with a tentative D call TRBD1 (6 bases). CDR1 SGHVS and CDR2 FQNEAQ come from the germline V gene. The CDR3 extends over 15 amino acids. Deletions cut 1 base from V and 0 bases from J, with 10 bases between. The CDR3 protein is CASSLGGLSSYEQYF. For the CDR3, the DNA is TGTGCCAGCAGCTTAGGGGGGCTTTCCTCCTACGAGCAGTACTTC.

This clonotype was observed once. V is TRBV20-1 and J is TRBJ2-7, with D possibly being TRBD2 (6 bases). From germline, CDR1 is DFQATT and CDR2 SNEGSKA (reference sequence). V was cut by 1 base and J by 4 bases, with 14 bases left in between. This CDR3 spans 14 amino acids. Here the CDR3 DNA reads TGCAGTGCTAGAGGGGCCCCAGGGAGGTACGAGCAGTACTTC. Its protein is CSARGAPGRYEQYF.

To note about this clonotype: The CDR3 does not end in the conserved phenylalanine or tryptophan, so this is likely a read error. The gene calls are TRBV6-8 and TRBJ1-2; D may be TRBD1 (5 bases). CDR3 length: 13 residues. Deletions cut 8 bases from V and 2 bases from J, with 12 bases between. The germline CDR1 and CDR2 sequences are MNHGY and SAAAGT. CDR3 nucleotide sequence: TGTGCCAGCGAGGACACTCCGAACTATGGCTACACCGTC. The encoded protein is CASEDTPNYGYTV.

This clonotype was recorded a few times. The V call is TRBV5-4, the J call TRBJ1-1; 8 nucleotides match TRBD1. CDR1 is SGHNT and CDR2 is YYREEE in the germline V gene (reference sequence). The CDR3 contains 19 residues. The V segment lost 2 bases and the J segment 4 bases; nucleotides outside the gene matches: 19. The CDR3 protein is CASSFSLAGQGASGTEAFF. CDR3 in DNA: TGTGCCAGCAGCTTCAGTCTGGCAGGTCAGGGGGCTTCGGGCACTGAAGCTTTCTTT.

This clonotype was recorded at least ten times. This chain links TRBV5-1 with TRBJ2-7; a possible D gene is TRBD1 (5 bases). The germline V gene encodes CDR1 SGHRS and CDR2 YFSETQ. The V gene lost 0 bases and the J gene lost 5 bases, with 12 bases spanning the gap. The CDR3 is made up of 14 amino acids. The CDR3, as DNA: TGCGCCAGCAGCTTGGCCCAGGGAAGGGACGAGCAGTACTTC. It specifies CASSLAQGRDEQYF.

V and J are TRBV20-1 and TRBJ1-5; D is possibly TRBD1 (5 bases). Looked up from germline, CDR1 is DFQATT and CDR2 is SNEGSKA (reference sequence). V was pared by 5 bases and J by 2 bases, with 13 bases between. This CDR3 is 14 amino acids long. CDR3 nucleotide sequence: TGCAGTGCTGGAGGACACCGAGGCAATCAGCCCCAGCATTTT. Translating gives CSAGGHRGNQPQHF.